The sequence of this T cell receptor (beta chain) was determined in a study of T cell changes during pregnancy in multiple sclerosis. Trimming cost V 5 bases and J 5 bases, with 16 bases left between them. The CDR3 is 14 amino acids. Looked up from germline, CDR1 is SGHTA and CDR2 is FQGNSA. Measured with immunoSEQ multiplex PCR; TCRdb has only the in-frame clones, and not every one. The table has some 59,000 clones, around 90% seen once. This receptor was identified in a female donor with multiple sclerosis, enrolled in a pregnancy study. The genes are TRBV7-2 and TRBJ2-7; D is possibly TRBD1 (5 bases). This specimen consisted of peripheral blood, obtained in the second trimester of pregnancy. The CDR3 bases are TGTGCCAGCAGCACCCGCTCCCCAGGGAACGAGCAGTACTTC. It translates to CASSTRSPGNEQYF. The full variable domain, in which reference TRBV7-2 and TRBJ2-7 provide the parts outside the CDR3, is GAGVSQSPSNKVTEKGKDVELRCDPISGHTALYWYRQSLGQGLEFLIYFQGNSAPDKSGLPSDRFSAERTGGSVSTLTIQRTQQEDSAVYLCASSTRSPGNEQYFGPGTRLTVT.